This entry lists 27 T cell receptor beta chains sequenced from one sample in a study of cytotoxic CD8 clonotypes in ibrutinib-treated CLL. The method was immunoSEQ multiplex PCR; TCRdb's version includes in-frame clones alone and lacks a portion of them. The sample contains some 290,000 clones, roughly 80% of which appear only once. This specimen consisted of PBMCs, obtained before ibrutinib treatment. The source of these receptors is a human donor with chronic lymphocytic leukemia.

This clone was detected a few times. The CDR3 sequence: CASSLPGQNYGYTF. The CDR3 coding sequence is TGCGCCAGCAGCTTGCCGGGACAGAACTATGGCTACACCTTC. The chain joins TRBV5-1 to TRBJ1-2, with 7 bases identical to TRBD1. The CDR3 consists of 14 residues. The V and J ends lost 1 base and 2 bases, in that order; junction bases with no gene match: 2. Germline V gene sequence: CDR1 SGHRS, CDR2 YFSETQ. Full variable domain (remainder filled in from reference TRBV5-1 and TRBJ1-2): KAGVTQTPRYLIKTRGQQVTLSCSPISGHRSVSWYQQTPGQGLQFLFEYFSETQRNKGNFPGRFSGRQFSNSRSEMNVSTLELGDSALYLCASSLPGQNYGYTFGSGTRLTVV.

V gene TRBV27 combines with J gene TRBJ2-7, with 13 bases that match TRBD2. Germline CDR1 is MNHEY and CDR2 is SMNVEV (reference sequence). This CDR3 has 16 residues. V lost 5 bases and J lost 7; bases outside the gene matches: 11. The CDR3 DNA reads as TGTGCCAGCAGTCCACCGGGACTAGCGGGGTCCTGGGAGCAGTACTTC. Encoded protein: CASSPPGLAGSWEQYF.

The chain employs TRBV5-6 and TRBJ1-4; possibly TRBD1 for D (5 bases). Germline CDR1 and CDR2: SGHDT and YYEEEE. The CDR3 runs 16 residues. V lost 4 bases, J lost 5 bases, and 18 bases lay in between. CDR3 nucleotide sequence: TGTGCCAGCAGCCTAGCACCGGGACGAGGAAATGAAAAACTGTTTTTT. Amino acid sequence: CASSLAPGRGNEKLFF.

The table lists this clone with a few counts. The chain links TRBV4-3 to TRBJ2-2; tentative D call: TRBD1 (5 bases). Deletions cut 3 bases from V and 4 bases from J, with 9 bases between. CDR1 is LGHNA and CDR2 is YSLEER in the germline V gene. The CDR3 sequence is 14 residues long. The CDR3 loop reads CASSQQGFTGELFF. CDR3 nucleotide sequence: TGCGCCAGCAGCCAGCAGGGATTCACCGGGGAGCTGTTTTTT.

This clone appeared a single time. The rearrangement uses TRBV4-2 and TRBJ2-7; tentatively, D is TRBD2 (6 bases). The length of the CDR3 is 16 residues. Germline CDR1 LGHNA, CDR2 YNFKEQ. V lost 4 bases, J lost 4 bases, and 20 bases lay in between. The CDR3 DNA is TGTGCCAGCAGCCTCCTCCCCGGTCCGGAGGGTTACGAGCAGTACTTC. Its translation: CASSLLPGPEGYEQYF.

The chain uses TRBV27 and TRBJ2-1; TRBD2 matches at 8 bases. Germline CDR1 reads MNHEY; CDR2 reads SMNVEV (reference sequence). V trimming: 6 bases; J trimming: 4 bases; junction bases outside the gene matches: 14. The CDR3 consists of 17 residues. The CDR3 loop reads CASRGQSGSRIYNEQFF. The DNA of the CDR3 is TGTGCCAGCAGAGGACAAAGCGGGAGTCGGATTTACAATGAGCAGTTCTTC.

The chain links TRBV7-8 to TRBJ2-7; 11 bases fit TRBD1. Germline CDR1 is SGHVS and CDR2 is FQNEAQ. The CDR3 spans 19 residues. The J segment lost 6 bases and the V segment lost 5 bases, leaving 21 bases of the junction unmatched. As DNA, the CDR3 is TGTGCCAGCAGCACAATAGCCGGGACAGGGGGTCGAACTACGGGCGAGCAGTACTTC. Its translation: CASSTIAGTGGRTTGEQYF.

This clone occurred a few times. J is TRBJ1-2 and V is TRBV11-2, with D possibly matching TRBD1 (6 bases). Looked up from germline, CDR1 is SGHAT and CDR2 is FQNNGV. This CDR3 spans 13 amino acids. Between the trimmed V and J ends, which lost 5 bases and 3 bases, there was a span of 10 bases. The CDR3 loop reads CASSRTEYYGYTF. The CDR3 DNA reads TGTGCCAGCAGCCGGACAGAATACTATGGCTACACCTTC.

CDR3 residues: CASSLDRVPTYEQYF. As DNA, the CDR3 is TGTGCCAGTAGCCTAGACAGAGTACCTACCTACGAGCAGTACTTC. The genes are TRBV19 and TRBJ2-7, with D possibly being TRBD1 (5 bases). The CDR3 loop spans 15 amino acids. Trimming cost V 6 bases and J 2 bases, with 17 bases left between them. Germline CDR1 reads LNHDA; CDR2 reads SQIVND (reference sequence).

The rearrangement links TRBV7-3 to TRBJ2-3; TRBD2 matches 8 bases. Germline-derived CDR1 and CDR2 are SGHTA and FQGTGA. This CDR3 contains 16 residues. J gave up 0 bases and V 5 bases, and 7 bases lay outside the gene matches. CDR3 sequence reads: CASSDSGASSTDTQYF. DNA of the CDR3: TGTGCCAGCAGCGATAGCGGGGCATCTAGCACAGATACGCAGTATTTT.

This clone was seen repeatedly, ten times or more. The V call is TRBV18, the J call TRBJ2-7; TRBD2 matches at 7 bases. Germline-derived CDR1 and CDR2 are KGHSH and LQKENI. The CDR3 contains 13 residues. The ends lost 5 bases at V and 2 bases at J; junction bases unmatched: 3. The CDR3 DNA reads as TGTGCCAGCTCAGGGGACTACGCCTACGAGCAGTACTTC. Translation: CASSGDYAYEQYF.

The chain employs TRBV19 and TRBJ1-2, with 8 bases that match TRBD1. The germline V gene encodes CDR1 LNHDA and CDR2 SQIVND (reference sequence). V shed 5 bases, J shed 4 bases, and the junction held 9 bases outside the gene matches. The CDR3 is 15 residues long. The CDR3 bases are TGTGCCAGTAGTGCCGCAGGGGGCGCGGTCTATGGCTACACCTTC. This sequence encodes CASSAAGGAVYGYTF.

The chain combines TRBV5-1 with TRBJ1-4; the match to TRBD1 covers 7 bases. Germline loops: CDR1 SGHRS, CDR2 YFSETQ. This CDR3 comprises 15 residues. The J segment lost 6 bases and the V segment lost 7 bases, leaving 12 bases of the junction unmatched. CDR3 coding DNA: TGCGCCAGCCGAGATAGAGGGGGCGCAGATGAAAAACTGTTTTTT. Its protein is CASRDRGGADEKLFF.

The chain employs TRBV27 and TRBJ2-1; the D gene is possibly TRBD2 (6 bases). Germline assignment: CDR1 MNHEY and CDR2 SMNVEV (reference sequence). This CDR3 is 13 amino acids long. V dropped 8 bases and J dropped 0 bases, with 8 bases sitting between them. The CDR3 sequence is CASVGGSYNEQFF. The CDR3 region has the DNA TGTGCCAGCGTCGGGGGCTCCTACAATGAGCAGTTCTTC.

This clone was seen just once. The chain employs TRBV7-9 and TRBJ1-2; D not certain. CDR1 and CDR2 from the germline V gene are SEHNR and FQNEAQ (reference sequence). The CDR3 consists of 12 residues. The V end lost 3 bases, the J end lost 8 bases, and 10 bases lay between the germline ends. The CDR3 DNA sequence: TGTGCCAGCAGCTTCCCTCTGAACGGCTACACCTTC. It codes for CASSFPLNGYTF. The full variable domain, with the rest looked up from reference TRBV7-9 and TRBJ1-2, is DTGVSQNPRHKITKRGQNVTFRCDPISEHNRLYWYRQTLGQGPEFLTYFQNEAQLEKSRLLSDRFSAERPKGSFSTLEIQRTEQGDSAMYLCASSFPLNGYTFGSGTRLTVV.

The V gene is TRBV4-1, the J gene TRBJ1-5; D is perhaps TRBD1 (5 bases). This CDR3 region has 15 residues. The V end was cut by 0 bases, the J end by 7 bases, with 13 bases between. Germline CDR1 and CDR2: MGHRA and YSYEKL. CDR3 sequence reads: CASSQDKGIGQPQHF. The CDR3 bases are TGCGCCAGCAGCCAAGATAAGGGGATAGGACAGCCCCAGCATTTT.

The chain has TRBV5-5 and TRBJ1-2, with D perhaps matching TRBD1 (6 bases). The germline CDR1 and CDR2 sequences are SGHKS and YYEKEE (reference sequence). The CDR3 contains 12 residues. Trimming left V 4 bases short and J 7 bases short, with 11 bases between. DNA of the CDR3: TGTGCCAGCAGCCTTACAGGGAGTGGCTACACCTTC. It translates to CASSLTGSGYTF.

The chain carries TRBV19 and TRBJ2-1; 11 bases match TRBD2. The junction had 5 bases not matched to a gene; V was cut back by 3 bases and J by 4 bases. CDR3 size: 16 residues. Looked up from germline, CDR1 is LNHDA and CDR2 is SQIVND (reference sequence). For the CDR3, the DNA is TGTGCCAGTAGTATCCGACTAGCGGGGTCGTACAATGAGCAGTTCTTC. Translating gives CASSIRLAGSYNEQFF. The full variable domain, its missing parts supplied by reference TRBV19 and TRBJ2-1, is DGGITQSPKYLFRKEGQNVTLSCEQNLNHDAMYWYRQDPGQGLRLIYYSQIVNDFQKGDIAEGYSVSREKKESFPLTVTSAQKNPTAFYLCASSIRLAGSYNEQFFGPGTRLTVL.

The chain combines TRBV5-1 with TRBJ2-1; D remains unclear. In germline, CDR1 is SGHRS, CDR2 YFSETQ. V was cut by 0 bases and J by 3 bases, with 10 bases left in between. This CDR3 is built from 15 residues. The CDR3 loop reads CASSLGRVGYNEQFF. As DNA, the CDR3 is TGCGCCAGCAGCTTGGGACGGGTGGGCTACAATGAGCAGTTCTTC.

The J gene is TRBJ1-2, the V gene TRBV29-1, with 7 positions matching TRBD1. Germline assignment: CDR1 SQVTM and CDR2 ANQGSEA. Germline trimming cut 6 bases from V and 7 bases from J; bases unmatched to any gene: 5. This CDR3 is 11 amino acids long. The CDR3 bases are TGCAGCGTACAGGGGATGGGTGGCTACACCTTC. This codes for CSVQGMGGYTF.

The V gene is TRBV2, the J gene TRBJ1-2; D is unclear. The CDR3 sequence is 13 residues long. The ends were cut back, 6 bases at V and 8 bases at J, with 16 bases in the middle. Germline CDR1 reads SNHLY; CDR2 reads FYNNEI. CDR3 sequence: CASRDFLVRGYTF. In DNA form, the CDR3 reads TGTGCCAGCAGGGACTTCCTCGTACGGGGCTACACCTTC.

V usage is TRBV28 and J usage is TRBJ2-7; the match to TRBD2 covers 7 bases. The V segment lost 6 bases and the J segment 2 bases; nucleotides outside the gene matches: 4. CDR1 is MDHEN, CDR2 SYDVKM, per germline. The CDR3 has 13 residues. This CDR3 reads CASRRLAPYEQYF. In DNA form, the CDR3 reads TGTGCCAGCAGGCGACTAGCCCCCTACGAGCAGTACTTC.

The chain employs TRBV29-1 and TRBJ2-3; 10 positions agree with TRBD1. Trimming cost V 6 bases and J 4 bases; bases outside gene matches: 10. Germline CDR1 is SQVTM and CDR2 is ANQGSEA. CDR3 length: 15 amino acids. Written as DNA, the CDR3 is TGCAGCGTCATTTCGACAGGGGGCGATTCAGATACGCAGTATTTT. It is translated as CSVISTGGDSDTQYF.

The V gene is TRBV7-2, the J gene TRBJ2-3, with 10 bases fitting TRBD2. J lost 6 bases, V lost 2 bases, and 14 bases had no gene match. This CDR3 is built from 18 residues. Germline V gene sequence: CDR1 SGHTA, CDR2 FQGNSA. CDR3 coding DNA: TGTGCCAGCAGCTTAAAGGGCCTAGCGGGAGACTATTCGGATACGCAGTATTTT. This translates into CASSLKGLAGDYSDTQYF.

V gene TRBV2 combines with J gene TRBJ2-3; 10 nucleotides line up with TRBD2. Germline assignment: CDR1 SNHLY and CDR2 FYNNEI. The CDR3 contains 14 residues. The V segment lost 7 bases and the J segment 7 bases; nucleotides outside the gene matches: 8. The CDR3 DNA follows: TGTGCCAGCACGTGGCTAGCGGGGGCTTATACGCAGTATTTT. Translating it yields CASTWLAGAYTQYF.

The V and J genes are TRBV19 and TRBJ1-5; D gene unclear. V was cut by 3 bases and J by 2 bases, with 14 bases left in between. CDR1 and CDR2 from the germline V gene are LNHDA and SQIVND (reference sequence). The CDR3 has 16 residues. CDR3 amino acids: CASSISGIFGNQPQHF. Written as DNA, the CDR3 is TGTGCCAGTAGTATTTCGGGGATTTTTGGCAATCAGCCCCAGCATTTT.

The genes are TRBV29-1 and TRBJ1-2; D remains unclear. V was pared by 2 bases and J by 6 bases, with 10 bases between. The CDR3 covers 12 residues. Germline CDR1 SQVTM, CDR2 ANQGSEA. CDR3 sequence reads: CSVESLPHGYTF. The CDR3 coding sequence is TGCAGCGTTGAATCCCTCCCGCATGGCTACACCTTC.